This T cell receptor (beta chain) originates from a study of blood T cells in healthy people across ages. Regarding this clonotype: Its specificity is unknown.

Alongside a J-beta primer mix, a sample-barcoded 5' primer served in a second PCR lasting about 7 to 11 cycles. TCRdb used MiXCR to reprocess the 5' RACE reads, holding one entry per CDR3 protein. The profile covers 550,000 to 650,000 distinct CDR3 sequences, with 25% to 30% appearing a single time and approximately 14% taken by the ten largest. Study results and caveats: TCR beta diversity per million T cells fell roughly linearly with age. Unsorted PBMCs prevented conclusive naive versus antigen-experienced comparison.

The origin of this receptor is a woman at least 80 years old in good health. The specimen was blood.

The DNA for the CDR3 is TGTGCCTGGAGTGTGACTAGCGGGGGTCTCTCCTACAATGAGCAGTTCTTC. Protein product: CAWSVTSGGLSYNEQFF. The rearrangement uses TRBV30 and TRBJ2-1, with TRBD2 identical over 12 bases. V was pared by 0 bases and J by 0 bases, with 3 bases of the junction left unmatched. The CDR3 has 17 amino acids. Germline CDR1 reads GTSNPN; CDR2 reads SVGIG (reference sequence).